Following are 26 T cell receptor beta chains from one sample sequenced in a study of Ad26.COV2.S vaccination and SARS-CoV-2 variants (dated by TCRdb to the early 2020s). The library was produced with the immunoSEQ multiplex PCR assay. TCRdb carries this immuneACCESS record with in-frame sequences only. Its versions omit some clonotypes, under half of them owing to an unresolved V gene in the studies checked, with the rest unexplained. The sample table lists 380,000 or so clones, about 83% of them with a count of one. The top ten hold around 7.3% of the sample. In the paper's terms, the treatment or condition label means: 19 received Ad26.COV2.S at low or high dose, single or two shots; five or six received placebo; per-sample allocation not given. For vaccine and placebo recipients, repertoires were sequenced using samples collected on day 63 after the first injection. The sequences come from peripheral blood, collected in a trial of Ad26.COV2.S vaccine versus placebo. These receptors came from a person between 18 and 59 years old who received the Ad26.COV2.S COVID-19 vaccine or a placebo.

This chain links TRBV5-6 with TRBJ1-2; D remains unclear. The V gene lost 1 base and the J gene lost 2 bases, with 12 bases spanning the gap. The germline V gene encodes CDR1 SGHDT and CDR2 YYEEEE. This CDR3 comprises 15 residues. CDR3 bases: TGTGCCAGCAGCTTGAGGAGGAGAGAGAACTATGGCTACACCTTC. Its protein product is CASSLRRRENYGYTF.

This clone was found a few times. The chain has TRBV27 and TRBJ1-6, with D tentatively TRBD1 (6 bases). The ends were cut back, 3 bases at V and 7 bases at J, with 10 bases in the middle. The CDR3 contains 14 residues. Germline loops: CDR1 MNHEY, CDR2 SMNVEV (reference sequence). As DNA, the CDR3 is TGTGCCAGCAGTTTGCAGGGGATGAATTCACCCCTCCACTTT. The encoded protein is CASSLQGMNSPLHF.

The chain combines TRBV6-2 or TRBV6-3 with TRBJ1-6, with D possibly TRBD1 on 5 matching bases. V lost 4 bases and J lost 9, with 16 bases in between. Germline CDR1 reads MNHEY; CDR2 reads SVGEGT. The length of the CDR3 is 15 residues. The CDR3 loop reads CASSSSKSGTSPLHF. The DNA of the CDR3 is TGTGCCAGCAGTTCGTCTAAGAGTGGGACTTCACCCCTCCACTTT.

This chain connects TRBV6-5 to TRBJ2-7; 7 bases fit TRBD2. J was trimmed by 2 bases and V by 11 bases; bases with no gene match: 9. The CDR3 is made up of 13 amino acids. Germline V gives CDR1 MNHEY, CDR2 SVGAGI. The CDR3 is CAASGGVPYEQYF. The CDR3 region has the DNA TGTGCCGCCTCTGGGGGGGTCCCCTACGAGCAGTACTTC.

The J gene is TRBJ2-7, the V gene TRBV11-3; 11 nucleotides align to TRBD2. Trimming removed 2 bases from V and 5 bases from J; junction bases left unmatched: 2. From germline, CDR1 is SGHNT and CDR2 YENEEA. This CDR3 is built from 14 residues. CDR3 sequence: CASSLTSGSHEQYF. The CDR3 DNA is TGTGCCAGCAGCTTAACTAGCGGGAGTCACGAGCAGTACTTC. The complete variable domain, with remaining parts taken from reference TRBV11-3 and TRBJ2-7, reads EAGVVQSPRYKIIEKKQPVAFWCNPISGHNTLYWYLQNLGQGPELLIRYENEEAVDDSQLPKDRFSAERLKGVDSTLKIQPAELGDSAVYLCASSLTSGSHEQYFGPGTRLTVT.

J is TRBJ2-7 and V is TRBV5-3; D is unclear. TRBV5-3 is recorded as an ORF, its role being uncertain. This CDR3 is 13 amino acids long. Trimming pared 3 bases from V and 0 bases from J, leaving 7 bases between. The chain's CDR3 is CARSSHFSYEQYF. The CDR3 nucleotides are TGTGCCAGAAGCTCCCACTTCTCCTACGAGCAGTACTTC.

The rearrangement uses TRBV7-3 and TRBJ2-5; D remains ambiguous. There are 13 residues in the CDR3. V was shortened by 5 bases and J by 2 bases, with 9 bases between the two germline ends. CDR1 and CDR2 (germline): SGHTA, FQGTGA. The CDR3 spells CASSTGPQETQYF. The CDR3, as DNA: TGTGCCAGCAGCACGGGCCCACAAGAGACCCAGTACTTC.

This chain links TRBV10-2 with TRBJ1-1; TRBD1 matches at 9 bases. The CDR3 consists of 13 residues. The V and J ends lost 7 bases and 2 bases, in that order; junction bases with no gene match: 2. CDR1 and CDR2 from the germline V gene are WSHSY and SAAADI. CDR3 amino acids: CASMGQGNTEAFF. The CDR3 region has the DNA TGCGCCAGCATGGGACAGGGTAACACTGAAGCTTTCTTT.

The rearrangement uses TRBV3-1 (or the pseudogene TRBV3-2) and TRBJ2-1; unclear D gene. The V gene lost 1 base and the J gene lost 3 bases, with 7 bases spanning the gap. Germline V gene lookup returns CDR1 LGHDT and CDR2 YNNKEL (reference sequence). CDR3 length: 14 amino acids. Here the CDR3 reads CASSQATVYNEQFF. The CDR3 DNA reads TGTGCCAGCAGCCAAGCTACCGTCTACAATGAGCAGTTCTTC.

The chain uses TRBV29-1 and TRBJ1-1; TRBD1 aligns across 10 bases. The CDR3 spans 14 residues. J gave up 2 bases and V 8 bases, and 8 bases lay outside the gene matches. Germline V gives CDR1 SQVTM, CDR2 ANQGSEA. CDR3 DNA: TGCAGCTTCCGACAGGGGGCTAAAAACACTGAAGCTTTCTTT. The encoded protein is CSFRQGAKNTEAFF.

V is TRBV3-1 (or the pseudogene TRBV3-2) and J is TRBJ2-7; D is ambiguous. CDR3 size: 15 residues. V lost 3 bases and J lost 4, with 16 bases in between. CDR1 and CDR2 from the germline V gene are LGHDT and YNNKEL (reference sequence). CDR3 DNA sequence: TGTGCCAGCAGCCATGAACGCCGGATTGGTTACGAGCAGTACTTC. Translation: CASSHERRIGYEQYF.

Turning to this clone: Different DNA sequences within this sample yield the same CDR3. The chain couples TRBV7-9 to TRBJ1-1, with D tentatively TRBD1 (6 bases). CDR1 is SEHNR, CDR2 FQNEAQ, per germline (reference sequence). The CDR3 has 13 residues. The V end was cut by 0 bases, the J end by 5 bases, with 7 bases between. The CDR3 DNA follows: TGTGCCAGCAGCTTAGCCCAGGGGACTGAAGCTTTCTTT. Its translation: CASSLAQGTEAFF.

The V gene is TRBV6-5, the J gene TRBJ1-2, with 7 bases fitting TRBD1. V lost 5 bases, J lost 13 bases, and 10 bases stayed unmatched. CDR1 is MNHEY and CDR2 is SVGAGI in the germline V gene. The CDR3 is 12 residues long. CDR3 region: CASSHGQDPITF. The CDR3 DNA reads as TGTGCCAGCAGTCACGGACAGGACCCTATCACCTTC.

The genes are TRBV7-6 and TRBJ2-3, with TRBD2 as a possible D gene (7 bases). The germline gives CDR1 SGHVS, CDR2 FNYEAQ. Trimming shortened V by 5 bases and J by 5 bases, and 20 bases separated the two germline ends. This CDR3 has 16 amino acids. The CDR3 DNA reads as TGTGCCAGCAGCGGGCTCGCGGGGGCGGGGAGAGATACGCAGTATTTT. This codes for CASSGLAGAGRDTQYF.

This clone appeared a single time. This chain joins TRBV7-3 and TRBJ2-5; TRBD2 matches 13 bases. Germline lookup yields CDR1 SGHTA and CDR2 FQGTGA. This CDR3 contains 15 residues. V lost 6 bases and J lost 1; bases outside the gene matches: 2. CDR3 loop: CASSRTSGSQETQYF. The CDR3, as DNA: TGTGCCAGCAGTCGGACTAGCGGGAGCCAAGAGACCCAGTACTTC. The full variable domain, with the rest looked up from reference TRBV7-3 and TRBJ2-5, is GAGVSQTPSNKVTEKGKYVELRCDPISGHTALYWYRQSLGQGPEFLIYFQGTGAADDSGLPNDRFFAVRPEGSVSTLKIQRTERGDSAVYLCASSRTSGSQETQYFGPGTRLLVL.

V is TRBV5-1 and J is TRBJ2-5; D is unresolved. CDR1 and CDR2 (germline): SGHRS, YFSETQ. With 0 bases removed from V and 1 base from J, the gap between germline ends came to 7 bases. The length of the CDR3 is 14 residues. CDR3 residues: CASSLGRFQETQYF. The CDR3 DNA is TGCGCCAGCAGCTTGGGCAGGTTCCAAGAGACCCAGTACTTC.

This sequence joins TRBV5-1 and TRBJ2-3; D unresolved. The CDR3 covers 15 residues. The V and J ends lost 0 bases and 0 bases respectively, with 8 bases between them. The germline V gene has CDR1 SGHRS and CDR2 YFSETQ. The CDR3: CASSLEVPSTDTQYF. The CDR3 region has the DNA TGCGCCAGCAGCTTGGAGGTACCTAGCACAGATACGCAGTATTTT.

The CDR3 nucleotides are TGTGCCAGCAGCTTAGCCGGGGGCGGGGGAGCTTTCTTT. It codes for CASSLAGGGGAFF. The rearrangement joins TRBV11-2 to TRBJ1-1, with TRBD1 as a possible D gene (6 bases). Trimming removed 1 base at V and 10 bases at J, with 13 bases between. The V gene's germline CDR1 is SGHAT and CDR2 FQNNGV. This CDR3 contains 13 residues.

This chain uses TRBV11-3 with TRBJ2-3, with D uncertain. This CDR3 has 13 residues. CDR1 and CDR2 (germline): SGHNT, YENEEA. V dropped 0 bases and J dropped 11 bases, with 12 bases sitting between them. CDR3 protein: CASSLDRWAGQYF. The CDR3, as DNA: TGTGCCAGCAGCTTAGATAGGTGGGCAGGGCAGTATTTT.

The chain's CDR3 is CASSYRQVNQPQHF. The CDR3 DNA sequence: TGTGCCAGCAGTTACCGGCAGGTCAATCAGCCCCAGCATTTT. V gene TRBV6-6 combines with J gene TRBJ1-5, with D unresolved. V lost 2 bases, J lost 3 bases, and 8 bases lay in between. Germline-derived CDR1 and CDR2 are MNHNY and SVGAGI (reference sequence). The length of the CDR3 is 14 residues.

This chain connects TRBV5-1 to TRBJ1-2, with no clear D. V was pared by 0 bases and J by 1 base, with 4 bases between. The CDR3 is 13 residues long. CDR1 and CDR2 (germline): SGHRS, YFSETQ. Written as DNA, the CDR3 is TGCGCCAGCAGCTTGGACAGTAACTATGGCTACACCTTC. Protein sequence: CASSLDSNYGYTF.

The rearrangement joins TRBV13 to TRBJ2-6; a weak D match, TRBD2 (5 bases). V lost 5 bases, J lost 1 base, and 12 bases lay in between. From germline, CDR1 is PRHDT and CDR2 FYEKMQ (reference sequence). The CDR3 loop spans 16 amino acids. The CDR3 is CASSQRRGSGANVLTF. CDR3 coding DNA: TGTGCCAGCAGCCAAAGACGGGGTTCTGGGGCCAACGTCCTGACTTTC.

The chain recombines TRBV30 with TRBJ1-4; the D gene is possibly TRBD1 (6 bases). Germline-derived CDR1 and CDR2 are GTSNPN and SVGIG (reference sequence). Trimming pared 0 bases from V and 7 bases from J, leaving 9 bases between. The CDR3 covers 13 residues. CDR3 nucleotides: TGTGCCTGGAGTGTACAGGGCGTTGAAAAACTGTTTTTT. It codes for CAWSVQGVEKLFF.

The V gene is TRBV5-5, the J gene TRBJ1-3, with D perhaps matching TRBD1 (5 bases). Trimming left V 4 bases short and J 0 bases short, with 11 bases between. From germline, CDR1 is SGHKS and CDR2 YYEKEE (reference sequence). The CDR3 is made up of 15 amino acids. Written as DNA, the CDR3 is TGTGCCAGCAGCCCGGACACTTACTCTGGAAACACCATATATTTT. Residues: CASSPDTYSGNTIYF.

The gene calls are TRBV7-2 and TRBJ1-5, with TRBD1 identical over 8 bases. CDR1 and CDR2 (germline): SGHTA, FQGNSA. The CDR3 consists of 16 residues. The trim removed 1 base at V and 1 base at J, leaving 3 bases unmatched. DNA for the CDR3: TGTGCCAGCAGCTTAGGGACAGGGATGAGCAATCAGCCCCAGCATTTT. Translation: CASSLGTGMSNQPQHF. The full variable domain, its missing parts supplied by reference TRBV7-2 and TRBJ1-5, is GAGVSQSPSNKVTEKGKDVELRCDPISGHTALYWYRQSLGQGLEFLIYFQGNSAPDKSGLPSDRFSAERTGGSVSTLTIQRTQQEDSAVYLCASSLGTGMSNQPQHFGDGTRLSIL.

CDR3 residues: CASSYNPGKADGYTF. The DNA of the CDR3 is TGTGCCAGCAGTTACAACCCAGGAAAAGCGGATGGCTACACCTTC. The V gene is TRBV6-5, the J gene TRBJ1-2; D not resolved. With 2 bases removed from V and 6 bases from J, the gap between germline ends came to 16 bases. The germline V gene has CDR1 MNHEY and CDR2 SVGAGI. The CDR3 runs 15 residues.